This T cell receptor beta chain was captured by sequencing in a study of cytotoxic CD8 clonotypes in ibrutinib-treated CLL. Turning to the study itself: Partial responders approximately 24, complete 2; roughly 12 progressed and some 15 stayed in remission by median around 71 months. An average of about 250,000 productive templates and roughly 94,000 productive rearrangements was obtained per sample.

General study results and limits: Treatment left the uncommon public clonotypes either contracted or stable in frequency.

Generated by immunoSEQ multiplex PCR, the TCRdb table keeps only in-frame clones and is missing some. The sample has more than 85,000 clones, roughly four fifths seen once. V shed 2 bases and J shed 4 bases, with 6 bases lying between them. This CDR3 has 13 amino acids. CDR1 is KGHSH, CDR2 LQKENI, per germline. On this clone itself: The antigen remains unidentified.

The V gene is TRBV18, the J gene TRBJ1-5; D unresolved. Specimen: PBMCs, collected after 24 months of ibrutinib treatment. The sequence derives from a human donor with chronic lymphocytic leukemia. This chain's CDR3 is CASSPGSNQPQHF. DNA of the CDR3: TGTGCCAGCTCACCAGGATCAAATCAGCCCCAGCATTTT.